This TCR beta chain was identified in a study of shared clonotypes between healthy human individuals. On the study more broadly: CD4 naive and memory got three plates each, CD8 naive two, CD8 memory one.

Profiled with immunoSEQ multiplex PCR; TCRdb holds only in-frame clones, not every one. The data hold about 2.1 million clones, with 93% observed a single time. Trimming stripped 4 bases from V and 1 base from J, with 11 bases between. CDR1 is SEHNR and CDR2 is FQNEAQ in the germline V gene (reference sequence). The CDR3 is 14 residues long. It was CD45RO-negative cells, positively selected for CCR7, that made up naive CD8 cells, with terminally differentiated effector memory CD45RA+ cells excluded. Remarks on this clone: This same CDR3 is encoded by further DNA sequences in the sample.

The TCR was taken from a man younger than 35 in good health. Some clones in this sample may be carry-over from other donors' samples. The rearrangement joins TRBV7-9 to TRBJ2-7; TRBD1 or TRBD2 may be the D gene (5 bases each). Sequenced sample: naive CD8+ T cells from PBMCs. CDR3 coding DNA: TGTGCCAGCAGCTCCGGGACGTCGTCCTACGAGCAGTACTTC. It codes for CASSSGTSSYEQYF.